Following are 7 T cell receptor beta chains from one sample sequenced in a study of naive and memory T cell subsets. Two oligonucleotides, mixed equimolar, formed the beta constant-region primer covering TRBC1 and TRBC2. TCRdb analysed the UMI-ligation and nested PCR reads with MiXCR anew, one entry per CDR3 protein. In the table there are 130,000 to 150,000 distinct CDR3 sequences, approximately 17% of which are singletons. The specimen sequenced was naive CD4+ T cells from blood. The receptor source for this set is a human donor in good health.

This clonotype was observed a handful of times. As DNA, the CDR3 is TGTGCCAGCAGCCAATTTTCCTGGACCAACGGGAGAAATGAGCAGTTCTTC. Translating it yields CASSQFSWTNGRNEQFF. This rearrangement joins TRBV3-1 to TRBJ2-1, with D possibly TRBD2 on 6 matching bases. The CDR3 is made up of 17 amino acids. Germline loops: CDR1 LGHDT, CDR2 YNNKEL (reference sequence). V dropped 2 bases and J dropped 7 bases, with 21 bases sitting between them.

This clonotype occurred a few times. The chain combines TRBV7-9 with TRBJ2-6; D possibly uses TRBD1 or TRBD2 (5 bases each). Germline CDR1 SEHNR, CDR2 FQNEAQ (reference sequence). The CDR3 has 19 residues. Trimming took off 4 bases at V and 0 bases at J, with 19 bases between the two ends. CDR3 loop: CASSYGSGTELSGANVLTF. The CDR3 DNA is TGTGCCAGCAGCTACGGATCCGGGACCGAACTCTCTGGGGCCAACGTCCTGACTTTC.

The J gene is TRBJ1-1, the V gene TRBV18, with no clear D. Deletions cut 3 bases from V and 4 bases from J, with 12 bases between. The CDR3 spans 14 residues. Germline assignment: CDR1 KGHSH and CDR2 LQKENI. The CDR3 protein is CASSPNRGSTEAFF. Written as DNA, the CDR3 is TGTGCCAGCTCACCGAACCGGGGTAGCACTGAAGCTTTCTTT.

The chain carries TRBV18 and TRBJ1-1; D unclear. This CDR3 contains 13 residues. Between the trimmed V and J ends, which lost 4 bases and 1 base, there was a span of 7 bases. Germline CDR1 reads KGHSH; CDR2 reads LQKENI. The CDR3, as DNA: TGTGCCAGCTCACAGGACCAGAACACTGAAGCTTTCTTT. Its protein is CASSQDQNTEAFF.

This clonotype was picked up a small number of times. The chain uses TRBV28 and TRBJ1-1; possible D gene TRBD1, 5 bases. The germline V gene encodes CDR1 MDHEN and CDR2 SYDVKM. CDR3 length: 15 amino acids. Trimming pared 4 bases from V and 0 bases from J, leaving 12 bases between. The CDR3 DNA is TGTGCCAGCAGTTCCCCGGGACTGCTGAACACTGAAGCTTTCTTT. Translation gives CASSSPGLLNTEAFF.

This chain uses TRBV20-1 with TRBJ1-5; D is perhaps TRBD1 (5 bases). CDR1 and CDR2 from the germline V gene are DFQATT and SNEGSKA (reference sequence). V was cut by 0 bases and J by 5 bases, with 14 bases left in between. The CDR3 is made up of 15 amino acids. The CDR3 DNA follows: TGCAGTGCTAGAGATGGCAGGGCAGCTGATCAGCCCCAGCATTTT. Its translation: CSARDGRAADQPQHF.

The chain uses TRBV24-1 and TRBJ2-3, with TRBD2 matching 7 bases. This CDR3 is 17 amino acids long. The V segment lost 4 bases and the J segment 0 bases; nucleotides outside the gene matches: 9. Germline V gene lookup returns CDR1 KGHDR and CDR2 SFDVKD. CDR3 coding DNA: TGTGCCACCAGTGAGGCGTCGGGAGGTACTAGCACAGATACGCAGTATTTT. Its translation is CATSEASGGTSTDTQYF.